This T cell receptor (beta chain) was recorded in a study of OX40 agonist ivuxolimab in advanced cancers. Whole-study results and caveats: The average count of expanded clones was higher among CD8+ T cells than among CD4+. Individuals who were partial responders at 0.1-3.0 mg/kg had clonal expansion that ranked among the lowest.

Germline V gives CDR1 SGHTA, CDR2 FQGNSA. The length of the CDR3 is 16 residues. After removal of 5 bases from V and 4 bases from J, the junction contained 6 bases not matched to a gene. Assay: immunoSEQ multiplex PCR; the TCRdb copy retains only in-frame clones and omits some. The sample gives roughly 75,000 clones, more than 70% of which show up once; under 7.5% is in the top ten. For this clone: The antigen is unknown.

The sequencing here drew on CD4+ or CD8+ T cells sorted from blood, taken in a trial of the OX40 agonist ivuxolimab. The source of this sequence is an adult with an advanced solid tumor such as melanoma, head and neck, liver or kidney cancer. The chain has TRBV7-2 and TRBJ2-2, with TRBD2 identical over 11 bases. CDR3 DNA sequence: TGTGCCAGCAGCCCCCAGGGACTAGCGGTCACCGGGGAGCTGTTTTTT. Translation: CASSPQGLAVTGELFF.